The clone carrying this TCR beta chain was counted only a few times. The data originate from a study of blood T cell repertoires in COVID-19. Study summary: The United States, Italy and Spain provided the acute and convalescent COVID-19 samples. PBMCs, B-cell-depleted T cells, or T cells provided the cDNA or gDNA that made up the material.

As processed by the authors: Researchers report that nucleated cell counts were estimated from reference gene primer amplification. This table comes from immunoSEQ multiplex PCR, and its TCRdb copy is limited to in-frame clones, with some not included. That table supplies the V and J calls and clone size; D and trimming were determined from the DNA. The data contain 130,000 to 150,000 clones, approximately 80% of them seen just once; the ten biggest clones take up 10% to 15%. The CDR3 consists of 16 residues. Germline V gene sequence: CDR1 MDHEN, CDR2 SYDVKM. V shed 4 bases and J shed 3 bases, with 16 bases lying between them.

V is TRBV28 and J is TRBJ2-1, with a weak D call TRBD2 (5 bases). The sequence derives from a man aged 60 to 69 with active or convalescent COVID-19. Sequencing input: peripheral blood. The CDR3 region is CASSSPRVRDYNEQFF. For the CDR3, the DNA is TGTGCCAGCAGTTCCCCCCGTGTTCGGGACTACAATGAGCAGTTCTTC.